The sequence of this T cell receptor beta chain was determined in a study of blood T cell repertoires in COVID-19. Profiled with immunoSEQ multiplex PCR; TCRdb holds only in-frame clones, not every one. The data show roughly 330,000 clones, with 88% seen just once and 5% held by the top ten. Germline lookup yields CDR1 MDHEN and CDR2 SYDVKM. Trimming removed 8 bases from V and 7 bases from J; junction bases left unmatched: 7. The CDR3 runs 13 residues. Recruitment covered roughly 24 US areas and drew participants whose ages spanned roughly 18 to 100 years. Recovered participants had two consecutive negative NP/OP PCR tests, healthcare professional clearance, or symptom resolution.

The V and J genes are TRBV28 and TRBJ2-1; TRBD2 agrees at 8 bases. This clonotype was sampled from a man aged 30-40 years who had recovered from COVID-19. The sample consisted of PBMCs or T cells enriched from blood (not recorded which). CDR3: CASASGGANEQFF. The CDR3 DNA sequence: TGTGCCAGCGCTTCCGGGGGGGCGAATGAGCAGTTCTTC. The complete variable domain, with remaining parts taken from reference TRBV28 and TRBJ2-1, reads DVKVTQSSRYLVKRTGEKVFLECVQDMDHENMFWYRQDPGLGLRLIYFSYDVKMKEKGDIPEGYSVSREKKERFSLILESASTNQTSMYLCASASGGANEQFFGPGTRLTVL.